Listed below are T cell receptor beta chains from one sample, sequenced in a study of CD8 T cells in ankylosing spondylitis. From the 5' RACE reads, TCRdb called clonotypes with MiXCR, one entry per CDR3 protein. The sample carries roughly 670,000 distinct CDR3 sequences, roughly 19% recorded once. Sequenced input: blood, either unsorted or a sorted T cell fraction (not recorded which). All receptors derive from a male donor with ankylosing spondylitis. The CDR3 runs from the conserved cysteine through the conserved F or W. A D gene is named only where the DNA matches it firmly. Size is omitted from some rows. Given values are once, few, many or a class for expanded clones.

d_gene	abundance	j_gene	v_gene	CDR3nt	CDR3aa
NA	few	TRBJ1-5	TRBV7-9	TGTGCCAGCAGCCCCGGGAGTGGATATCAGCCCCAGCATTTT	CASSPGSGYQPQHF
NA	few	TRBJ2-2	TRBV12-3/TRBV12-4	TGTGCCAGCAGTTTGGGGGGCCGGACCGGGGAGCTGTTTTTT	CASSLGGRTGELFF
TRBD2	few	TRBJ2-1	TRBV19	TGTGCCAGTAGTGCCTTACTAGCGGGCGGAGGCGATGAGCAGTTCTTC	CASSALLAGGGDEQFF
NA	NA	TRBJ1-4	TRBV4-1	TGCGCCAGCAGCCAGACGACAGCAACTAATGAAAAACTGTTTTTT	CASSQTTATNEKLFF
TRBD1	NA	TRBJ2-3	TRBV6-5	TGTGCCAGCAGTTCCCAGGGGACAGGGGTAGATACGCAGTATTTT	CASSSQGTGVDTQYF
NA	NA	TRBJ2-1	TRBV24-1	TGTGCCACCAGTGTTAATCAACGTGAGCAGTTCTTC	CATSVNQREQFF
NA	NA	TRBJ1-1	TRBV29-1	TGCAGCGTCCGGGGAAGCGGCGGCGTGGGGTACACTGAAGCTTTCTTT	CSVRGSGGVGYTEAFF
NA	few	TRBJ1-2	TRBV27	TGTGCCAGCAGTTCCCGGCAGGGAGCATATGGCTACACCTTC	CASSSRQGAYGYTF
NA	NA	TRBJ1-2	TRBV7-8	TGTGCCAGCAGCTTAGGTTTTGCAGTTCTAGCTAACTATGGCTACACCTTC	CASSLGFAVLANYGYTF
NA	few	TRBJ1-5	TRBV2	TGTGCCAGCAGGCCTTCATTGGGCAATCAGCCCCAGCATTTT	CASRPSLGNQPQHF
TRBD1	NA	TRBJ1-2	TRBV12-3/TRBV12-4	TGTGCCAGCGGGACAGGAGGGATAGGCTACACCTTC	CASGTGGIGYTF
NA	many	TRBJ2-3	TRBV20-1	TGCAGGCCGCCGGATACGCAGTATTTT	CRPPDTQYF
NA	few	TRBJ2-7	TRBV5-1	TGCGCCAGCAGCTTGGAGGCAGGCCTCTACGAGCAGTACTTC	CASSLEAGLYEQYF
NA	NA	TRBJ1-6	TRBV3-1	TGTGCCAGCAGCCAAGCAGGGCTCGGATCACCCCTCCACTTT	CASSQAGLGSPLHF
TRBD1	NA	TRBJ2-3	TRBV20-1	TGCAGTGCTAGAGATGGCAGGGGGTCGGCAGATACGCAGTATTTT	CSARDGRGSADTQYF